The 26 T cell receptor beta chains presented below share a single source sample, sequenced in a study of identical twins. TCRdb reprocessed the 5' RACE reads with MiXCR, giving one entry per CDR3 protein. This table holds 200,000 to 300,000 distinct CDR3 sequences, 12% found once. This sample also belongs to another study, concerning yellow fever vaccine responses in identical twins.

Sequencing used memory (CD45RO+) T cells sorted from blood. The receptor set was obtained from a woman aged 18-29 years in good health.

The V gene is TRBV11-1, the J gene TRBJ2-3, with TRBD2 matching over 13 bases. CDR3 length: 16 residues. The V segment lost 4 bases and the J segment 4 bases; nucleotides outside the gene matches: 5. Germline V gives CDR1 SGHAT, CDR2 FQDESV (reference sequence). The CDR3 DNA is TGTGCCAGCAGCTCCCGGACTAGCGGGAGCTCAGATACGCAGTATTTT. As protein: CASSSRTSGSSDTQYF.

This clonotype was seen only once. V usage is TRBV11-2 and J usage is TRBJ2-7; the D gene is possibly TRBD1 (9 bases). This CDR3 comprises 16 residues. Germline loops: CDR1 SGHAT, CDR2 FQNNGV. V gave up 1 base and J gave up 3 bases, with 16 bases separating them. CDR3 nucleotide sequence: TGTGCCAGCAGCTTAGCGGGGGGGACAGGGCTCTACGAGCAGTACTTC. It specifies CASSLAGGTGLYEQYF.

This clonotype has more than one count but fewer than ten. The chain carries TRBV28 and TRBJ2-7; D uncertain. CDR3 size: 11 residues. V lost 3 bases, J lost 4 bases, and 4 bases lay in between. Per germline, CDR1 MDHEN and CDR2 SYDVKM. The CDR3 is CASSFRYEQYF. CDR3 sequence (DNA): TGTGCCAGCAGTTTTCGGTACGAGCAGTACTTC.

This clonotype was seen more than once but under ten times. The CDR3 coding sequence is TGTGCCAGCAGCCAGCCTCGGGGTGAGCAGTTCTTC. As protein: CASSQPRGEQFF. V gene TRBV7-2 combines with J gene TRBJ2-1; maybe TRBD2 (5 bases). The CDR3 spans 12 residues. Between the trimmed V and J ends, which lost 5 bases and 9 bases, there was a span of 11 bases. Germline loops: CDR1 SGHTA, CDR2 FQGNSA.

This clonotype was counted at least ten times. Here the CDR3 reads CASSQGTGNAYNEQFF. The CDR3, as DNA: TGTGCCAGCAGCCAAGGGACAGGGAACGCCTACAATGAGCAGTTCTTC. The chain joins TRBV4-2 to TRBJ2-1, with TRBD1 matching over 8 bases. V was pared by 1 base and J by 2 bases, with 4 bases of the junction left unmatched. This CDR3 comprises 16 residues. Per germline, CDR1 LGHNA and CDR2 YNFKEQ.

This clonotype has a count of ten or more. The J gene is TRBJ1-1, the V gene TRBV5-1, with 9 bases aligning to TRBD1. CDR3 length equals 13 residues. From germline, CDR1 is SGHRS and CDR2 YFSETQ. Trimming removed 3 bases from V and 4 bases from J; junction bases left unmatched: 1. The CDR3: CASSSGQGTEAFF. The CDR3 DNA sequence: TGCGCCAGCAGCTCGGGACAGGGCACTGAAGCTTTCTTT.

The chain joins TRBV20-1 to TRBJ2-1; TRBD2 agrees at 9 bases. Trimming cost V 6 bases and J 9 bases; bases outside gene matches: 12. CDR1 is DFQATT, CDR2 SNEGSKA, per germline (reference sequence). The CDR3 totals 14 residues. CDR3 sequence: CSAHGAGGGFEQFF. The CDR3 DNA reads as TGCAGTGCCCACGGGGCGGGAGGGGGCTTTGAGCAGTTCTTC.

V gene TRBV20-1 combines with J gene TRBJ2-5, with 10 bases that match TRBD2. The CDR3 extends over 15 amino acids. The germline V gene has CDR1 DFQATT and CDR2 SNEGSKA (reference sequence). Trimming at V came to 3 bases and at J to 5 bases, leaving 9 bases not matched to a gene. CDR3 amino acids: CSARDSGRARETQYF. The CDR3 DNA follows: TGCAGTGCTAGGGACAGCGGGAGGGCCAGGGAGACCCAGTACTTC.

The table lists this clonotype with many counts. The CDR3 DNA is TGCAGCGTTGAATTGGCTAGCGGGAGAGTAGATACGCAGTATTTT. Its protein is CSVELASGRVDTQYF. This sequence joins TRBV29-1 and TRBJ2-3; 10 bases line up with TRBD2. Germline assignment: CDR1 SQVTM and CDR2 ANQGSEA. Losses at the gene ends were 2 bases for V and 5 bases for J; bases not matched to a gene: 7. The CDR3 is made up of 15 amino acids.

The gene calls are TRBV28 and TRBJ2-4; D is possibly TRBD2 (6 bases). Germline CDR1 and CDR2: MDHEN and SYDVKM. Trimming removed 8 bases from V and 9 bases from J, with 20 bases in between. This CDR3 has 14 residues. This CDR3 reads CASQERDFRGIQYF. In DNA, the CDR3 is TGTGCCAGCCAAGAACGGGACTTCAGAGGCATTCAGTACTTC.

This clonotype was recorded at least ten times. This chain links TRBV5-6 with TRBJ1-5; D is possibly TRBD1 (5 bases). The CDR3 loop spans 16 amino acids. Germline values: CDR1 SGHDT, CDR2 YYEEEE. Trimming cost V 2 bases and J 6 bases, with 18 bases left between them. This CDR3 reads CASSLFGGGVVQPQHF. The CDR3, as DNA: TGTGCCAGCAGCTTATTTGGGGGAGGGGTTGTTCAGCCCCAGCATTTT.

This clonotype was counted at least ten times. The chain combines TRBV7-2 with TRBJ1-6, with 8 nucleotides matching TRBD1. V lost 3 bases, J lost 11 bases, and 12 bases stayed unmatched. Per germline, CDR1 SGHTA and CDR2 FQGNSA. The CDR3 is made up of 16 amino acids. The CDR3 spells CASSLNRDRIVPPLHF. CDR3 DNA sequence: TGTGCCAGCAGCTTGAATCGGGACAGGATAGTCCCACCCCTCCACTTT.

The J gene is TRBJ2-1, the V gene TRBV7-8, with TRBD2 matching over 7 bases. The CDR3 is made up of 15 amino acids. The trim removed 4 bases at V and 5 bases at J, leaving 8 bases unmatched. From germline, CDR1 is SGHVS and CDR2 FQNEAQ. Written as DNA, the CDR3 is TGTGCCAGCAGCTCTTGGGGCGGGGGAAACAATGAGCAGTTCTTC. Protein sequence: CASSSWGGGNNEQFF.

This clonotype appeared a few times. The chain couples TRBV7-9 to TRBJ2-5; TRBD1 matches 11 bases. Germline CDR1 reads SEHNR; CDR2 reads FQNEAQ (reference sequence). V trimming: 5 bases; J trimming: 3 bases; junction bases outside the gene matches: 8. This CDR3 comprises 16 residues. The CDR3 reads CASSAIRDRGKETQYF. CDR3 coding DNA: TGTGCCAGCAGCGCGATCCGGGACAGGGGGAAAGAGACCCAGTACTTC.

This clonotype was counted a few times. The chain joins TRBV7-9 to TRBJ2-1, with 12 bases that match TRBD2. V shed 5 bases and J 0 bases; nucleotides not matched to a gene: 5. Germline V gene data show CDR1 as SEHNR and CDR2 as FQNEAQ (reference sequence). The CDR3 covers 17 residues. CDR3 sequence reads: CASSIRTSGVSYNEQFF. In DNA, the CDR3 is TGTGCCAGCAGCATACGGACTAGCGGGGTCTCCTACAATGAGCAGTTCTTC.

This clonotype was counted many times. The chain employs TRBV12-3 or TRBV12-4 and TRBJ1-5; D is perhaps TRBD1 (5 bases). The V end was cut by 7 bases, the J end by 0 bases, with 13 bases between. The CDR3 extends over 15 amino acids. The CDR3 DNA is TGTGCCAGCACCTACGGGACGAATAGCAATCAGCCCCAGCATTTT. This sequence encodes CASTYGTNSNQPQHF.

This clonotype was recorded a few times. The J gene is TRBJ2-3, the V gene TRBV11-2; a weak D match, TRBD1 (6 bases). Looked up from germline, CDR1 is SGHAT and CDR2 is FQNNGV. This CDR3 has 15 residues. The ends were cut back, 2 bases at V and 3 bases at J, with 12 bases in the middle. CDR3 amino acids: CASSLSGVGTDTQYF. CDR3 coding DNA: TGTGCCAGCAGCTTATCAGGGGTTGGTACAGATACGCAGTATTTT.

This clonotype was observed at least ten times. This rearrangement joins TRBV12-3 or TRBV12-4 to TRBJ2-7; tentatively, D is TRBD2 (5 bases). The ends were cut back, 0 bases at V and 6 bases at J, with 6 bases in the middle. This CDR3 has 12 amino acids. The CDR3 loop is CASSLASGEQYF. The DNA of the CDR3 is TGTGCCAGCAGTTTAGCGAGCGGCGAGCAGTACTTC.

This chain joins TRBV5-1 and TRBJ2-3, with 15 positions matching TRBD2. Germline V gives CDR1 SGHRS, CDR2 YFSETQ. This CDR3 is built from 19 residues. V shed 2 bases and J 2 bases; nucleotides not matched to a gene: 9. The CDR3 DNA sequence: TGCGCCAGCAGCTTCCAGGGGGGGACTAGCGGGGGGACCACAGATACGCAGTATTTT. It specifies CASSFQGGTSGGTTDTQYF.

This chain connects TRBV6-4 to TRBJ2-1; D gene uncertain. This CDR3 contains 14 residues. Trimming shortened V by 3 bases and J by 5 bases, and 11 bases separated the two germline ends. Germline assignment: CDR1 MRHNA and CDR2 SNTAGT. CDR3 nucleotide sequence: TGTGCCAGCAGTGAAGGCGGAGACCACAATGAGCAGTTCTTC. Protein: CASSEGGDHNEQFF.

The CDR3 region is CASSQSLSFGETQYF. CDR3 sequence (DNA): TGCGCCAGCAGCCAGAGCCTTTCATTTGGGGAGACCCAGTACTTC. The chain joins TRBV4-3 to TRBJ2-5, with D uncertain. Per germline, CDR1 LGHNA and CDR2 YSLEER. Trimming shortened V by 3 bases and J by 5 bases, and 16 bases separated the two germline ends. The CDR3 runs to 15 residues.

The V call is TRBV20-1, the J call TRBJ2-2; possibly TRBD1 or TRBD2 for D (5 bases each). The V gene lost 3 bases and the J gene lost 0 bases, with 14 bases spanning the gap. From germline, CDR1 is DFQATT and CDR2 SNEGSKA (reference sequence). The CDR3 loop spans 16 amino acids. The DNA for the CDR3 is TGCAGTGCTAGGGGGGACCGTAAAGCGAACACCGGGGAGCTGTTTTTT. Encoded protein: CSARGDRKANTGELFF.

This clonotype was observed a handful of times. The J gene is TRBJ2-7, the V gene TRBV11-2, with 8 bases lining up with TRBD2. The CDR3 sequence is 15 residues long. The V and J ends lost 1 base and 2 bases, in that order; junction bases with no gene match: 4. Germline assignment: CDR1 SGHAT and CDR2 FQNNGV. The CDR3 DNA follows: TGTGCCAGCAGCTTAGTAATAGCGGGACCCTACGAGCAGTACTTC. As protein: CASSLVIAGPYEQYF.

The sample holds many counts of this clonotype. The V and J genes are TRBV10-1 and TRBJ2-2; D remains ambiguous. Trimming stripped 2 bases from V and 6 bases from J, with 4 bases between. CDR3 length: 12 residues. Germline assignment: CDR1 WNHNN and CDR2 SYGVQD (reference sequence). CDR3 DNA sequence: TGCGCCAGCAGTGAGATTCCCGGGGAGCTGTTTTTT. Encoded protein: CASSEIPGELFF.

Ten or more counts support this clonotype. The chain carries TRBV5-1 and TRBJ2-4; the D is unclear. This CDR3 is 13 amino acids long. V lost 0 bases to trimming and J lost 6 bases, with 7 bases between them. From germline, CDR1 is SGHRS and CDR2 YFSETQ. The CDR3 spells CASSLEQRNIQYF. The CDR3 nucleotides are TGCGCCAGCAGCTTGGAACAGAGAAACATTCAGTACTTC.

This clonotype was counted a few times. The chain employs TRBV27 and TRBJ1-2; no clear D gene. In germline, CDR1 is MNHEY, CDR2 SMNVEV (reference sequence). The CDR3 extends over 12 amino acids. V lost 11 bases to trimming and J lost 8 bases, with 18 bases between them. DNA of the CDR3: TGTGCCGCCAAGGGTGTACGTAACGGCTACACCTTC. Encoded protein: CAAKGVRNGYTF.